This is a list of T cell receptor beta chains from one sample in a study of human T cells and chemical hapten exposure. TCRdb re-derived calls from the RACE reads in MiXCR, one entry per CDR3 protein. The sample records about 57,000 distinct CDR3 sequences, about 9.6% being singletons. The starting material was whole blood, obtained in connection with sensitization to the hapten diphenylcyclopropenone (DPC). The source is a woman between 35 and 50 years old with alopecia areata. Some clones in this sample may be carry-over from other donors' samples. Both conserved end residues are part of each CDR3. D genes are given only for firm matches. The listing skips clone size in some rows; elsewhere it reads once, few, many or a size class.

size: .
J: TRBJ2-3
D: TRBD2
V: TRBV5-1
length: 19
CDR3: CASSPSLRGGFSSTDTQYF
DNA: TGCGCCAGCAGCCCGTCCCTCCGCGGGGGTTTCTCTAGCACAGATACGCAGTATTTT

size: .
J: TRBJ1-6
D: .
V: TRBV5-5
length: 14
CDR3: CASSLDPGTSPLHF
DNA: TGTGCCAGCAGCTTGGATCCGGGGACTTCACCCCTCCACTTT

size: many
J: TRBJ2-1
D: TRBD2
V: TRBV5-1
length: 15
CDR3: CASSLLLAGASEQFF
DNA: TGCGCCAGCAGCTTGCTCCTAGCGGGGGCGAGTGAGCAGTTCTTC

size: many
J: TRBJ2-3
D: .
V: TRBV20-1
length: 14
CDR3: CSARPGSRTDTQYF
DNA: TGCAGTGCTAGACCCGGGTCCCGCACAGATACGCAGTATTTT

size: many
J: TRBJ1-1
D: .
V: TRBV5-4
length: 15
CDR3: CASSLPGRGNTEAFF
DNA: TGTGCCAGCAGCCTCCCTGGACGGGGGAACACTGAAGCTTTCTTT

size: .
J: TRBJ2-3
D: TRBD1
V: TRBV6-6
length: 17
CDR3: CASSYSSGTGGTDTQYF
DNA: TGTGCCAGCAGTTACTCCTCCGGGACAGGGGGTACAGATACGCAGTATTTT

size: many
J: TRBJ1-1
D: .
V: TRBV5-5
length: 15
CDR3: CASSHRQPSYTEAFF
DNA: TGTGCCAGCAGCCATCGACAGCCTAGTTACACTGAAGCTTTCTTT

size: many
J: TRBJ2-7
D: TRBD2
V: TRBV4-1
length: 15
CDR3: CASSQVVAGAYEQYF
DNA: TGCGCCAGCAGCCAAGTGGTAGCGGGGGCCTACGAGCAGTACTTC

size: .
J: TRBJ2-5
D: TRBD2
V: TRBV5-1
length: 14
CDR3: CASGLAGGQETQYF
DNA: TGCGCCAGCGGACTAGCGGGGGGGCAAGAGACCCAGTACTTC

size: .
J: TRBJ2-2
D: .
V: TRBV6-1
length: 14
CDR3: CASSEPANTGELFF
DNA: TGTGCCAGCAGTGAACCGGCGAACACCGGGGAGCTGTTTTTT

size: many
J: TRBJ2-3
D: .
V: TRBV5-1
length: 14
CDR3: CASTLGTSTDTQYF
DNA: TGCGCCAGCACTTTGGGGACTAGCACAGATACGCAGTATTTT

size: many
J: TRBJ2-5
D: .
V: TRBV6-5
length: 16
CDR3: CASSYSFSGSQETQYF
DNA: TGTGCCAGCAGTTACTCGTTTAGCGGCAGTCAAGAGACCCAGTACTTC

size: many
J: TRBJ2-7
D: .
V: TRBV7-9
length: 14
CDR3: CASSQEEGTYEQYF
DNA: TGTGCCAGCAGCCAGGAGGAGGGGACATACGAGCAGTACTTC

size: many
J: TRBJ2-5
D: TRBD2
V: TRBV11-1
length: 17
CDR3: CASSAGRSGALQETQYF
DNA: TGTGCCAGCAGCGCGGGCCGAAGCGGGGCACTCCAAGAGACCCAGTACTTC

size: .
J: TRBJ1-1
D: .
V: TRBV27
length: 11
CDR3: CATYRGAEAFF
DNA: TGTGCCACCTATCGGGGGGCTGAAGCTTTCTTT

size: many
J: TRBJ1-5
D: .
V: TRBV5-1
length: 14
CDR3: CASSLDAQGQPQHF
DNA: TGCGCCAGCAGCTTGGATGCACAGGGTCAGCCCCAGCATTTT

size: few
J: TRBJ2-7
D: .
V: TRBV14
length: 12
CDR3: CASSQASYEQYF
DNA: TGTGCCAGCAGCCAAGCGAGTTACGAGCAGTACTTC

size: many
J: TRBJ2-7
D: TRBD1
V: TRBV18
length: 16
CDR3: CASSPLKRQGTDEQYF
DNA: TGTGCCAGCTCACCACTAAAGCGACAGGGGACGGACGAGCAGTACTTC

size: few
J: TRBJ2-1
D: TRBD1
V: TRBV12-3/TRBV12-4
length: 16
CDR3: CASSPVPGTGMNEQFF
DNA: TGTGCCAGCAGCCCAGTCCCCGGGACAGGAATGAATGAGCAGTTCTTC

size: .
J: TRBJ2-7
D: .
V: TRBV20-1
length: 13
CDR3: CSARSVLAYEQYF
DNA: TGCAGTGCTAGATCTGTACTGGCCTACGAGCAGTACTTC

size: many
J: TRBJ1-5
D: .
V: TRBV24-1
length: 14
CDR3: CATSAAQGNQPQHF
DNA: TGTGCCACCAGTGCTGCTCAGGGCAACCAGCCCCAGCATTTT

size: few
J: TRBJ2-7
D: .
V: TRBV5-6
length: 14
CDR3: CASSLDDGTYEQYF
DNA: TGTGCCAGCAGCTTGGACGACGGAACCTACGAGCAGTACTTC

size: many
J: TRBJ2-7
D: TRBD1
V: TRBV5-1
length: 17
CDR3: CASSSPLTGGLTPEQYF
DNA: TGCGCCAGCAGCTCACCCCTTACAGGGGGCCTTACTCCCGAGCAGTACTTC

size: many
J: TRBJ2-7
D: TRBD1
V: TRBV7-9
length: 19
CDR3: CASSSTEIGTGQGRYEQYF
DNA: TGTGCCAGCAGCTCTACGGAAATCGGAACTGGACAGGGGAGGTACGAGCAGTACTTC

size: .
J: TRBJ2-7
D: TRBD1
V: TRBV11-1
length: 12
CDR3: CASSRDRETTHF
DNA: TGTGCCAGCAGCCGGGACAGGGAGACGACCCACTTC

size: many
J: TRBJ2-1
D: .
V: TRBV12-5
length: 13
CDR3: CASGLQNEGEQFF
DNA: TGTGCTAGTGGTTTACAAAACGAAGGTGAGCAGTTCTTC

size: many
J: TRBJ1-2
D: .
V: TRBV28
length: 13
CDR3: CASSLGPGYGYTF
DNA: TGTGCCAGCAGTTTAGGTCCGGGGTATGGCTACACCTTC

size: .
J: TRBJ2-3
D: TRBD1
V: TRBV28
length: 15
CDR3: CASRLTGGGGDTQYF
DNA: TGTGCCAGCAGGCTGACAGGGGGCGGAGGAGATACGCAGTATTTT

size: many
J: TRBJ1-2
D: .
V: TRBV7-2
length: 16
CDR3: CASSLISGEFNYGYTF
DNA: TGTGCCAGCAGCTTAATTTCAGGGGAATTCAACTATGGCTACACCTTC

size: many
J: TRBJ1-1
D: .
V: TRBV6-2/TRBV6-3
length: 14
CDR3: CASSFGALNTEAFF
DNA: TGTGCCAGCAGTTTTGGGGCGCTGAACACTGAAGCTTTCTTT

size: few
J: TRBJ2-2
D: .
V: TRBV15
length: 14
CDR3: CATSKGANTGELFF
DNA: TGTGCCACCAGCAAGGGGGCGAACACCGGGGAGCTGTTTTTT

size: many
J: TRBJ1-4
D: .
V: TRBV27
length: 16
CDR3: CASSPRAWGTNEKLFF
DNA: TGTGCCAGCAGTCCACGAGCATGGGGAACTAATGAAAAACTGTTTTTT

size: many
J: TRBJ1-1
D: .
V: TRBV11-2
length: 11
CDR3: CASTLGTEAFF
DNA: TGTGCCAGCACCTTAGGCACTGAAGCTTTCTTT

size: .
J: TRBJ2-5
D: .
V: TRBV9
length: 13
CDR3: CASSTEAQETQYF
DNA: TGTGCCAGCAGCACCGAAGCTCAAGAGACCCAGTACTTC

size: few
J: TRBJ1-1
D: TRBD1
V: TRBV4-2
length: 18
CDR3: CASSQEWLQGADLSEAFF
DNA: TGTGCCAGCAGCCAAGAATGGCTACAGGGGGCGGATCTATCTGAAGCTTTCTTT

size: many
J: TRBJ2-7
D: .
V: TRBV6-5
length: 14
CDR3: CASSYWPGTYEQYF
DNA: TGTGCCAGCAGTTACTGGCCCGGGACCTACGAGCAGTACTTC

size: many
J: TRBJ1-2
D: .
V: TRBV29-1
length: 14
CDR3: CSVPRGGGSYGYTF
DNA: TGCAGCGTCCCAAGGGGGGGCGGCAGCTATGGCTACACCTTC

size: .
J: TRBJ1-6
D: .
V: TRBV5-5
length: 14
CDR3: CASSLLQANSPLHF
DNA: TGTGCCAGCAGCTTGTTACAGGCTAATTCACCCCTCCACTTT

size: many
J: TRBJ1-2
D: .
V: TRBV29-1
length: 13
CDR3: CSVVREDSYGYTF
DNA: TGCAGCGTTGTTCGAGAAGACTCCTATGGCTACACCTTC

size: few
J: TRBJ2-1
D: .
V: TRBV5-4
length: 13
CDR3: CASSLTSLNEQFF
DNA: TGTGCCAGCAGCTTAACTAGCTTGAATGAGCAGTTCTTC

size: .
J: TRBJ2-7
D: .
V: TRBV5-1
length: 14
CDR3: CASSLAPGPYEQYF
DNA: TGCGCCAGCAGCTTGGCCCCGGGCCCCTACGAGCAGTACTTC

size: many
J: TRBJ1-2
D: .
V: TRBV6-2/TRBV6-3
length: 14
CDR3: CASRRSQQRNGYTF
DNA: TGTGCCAGCAGGCGATCACAACAGAGAAATGGCTACACCTTC

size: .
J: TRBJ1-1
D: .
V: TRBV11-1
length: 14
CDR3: CASRSDKGNTEAFF
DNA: TGTGCCAGCAGGTCGGACAAGGGAAACACTGAAGCTTTCTTT

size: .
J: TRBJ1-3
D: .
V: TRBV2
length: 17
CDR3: CASSVMVAGYSGNTIYF
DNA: TGTGCCAGCAGTGTCATGGTCGCAGGGTACTCTGGAAACACCATATATTTT

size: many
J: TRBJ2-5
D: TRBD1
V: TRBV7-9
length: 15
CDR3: CASSLAQGGRETQYF
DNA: TGTGCCAGCAGCTTAGCGCAAGGGGGCCGGGAGACCCAGTACTTC

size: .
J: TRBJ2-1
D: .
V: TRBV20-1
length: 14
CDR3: CSARDGSSYNEQFF
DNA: TGCAGTGCTCGAGACGGAAGCTCCTACAATGAGCAGTTCTTC

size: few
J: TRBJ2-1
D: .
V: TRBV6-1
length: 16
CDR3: CAVLLRGRFPSNEQFF
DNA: TGTGCCGTCCTCCTCAGGGGACGCTTCCCATCCAATGAGCAGTTCTTC

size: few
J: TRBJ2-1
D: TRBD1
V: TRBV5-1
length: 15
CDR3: CASSLRGQENNEQFF
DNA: TGCGCCAGCAGCTTGAGGGGACAGGAAAACAATGAGCAGTTCTTC

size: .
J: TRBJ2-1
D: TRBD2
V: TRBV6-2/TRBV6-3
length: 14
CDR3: CASSNTGTSNEQFF
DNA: TGTGCCAGCAGTAACACCGGGACTAGCAATGAGCAGTTCTTC

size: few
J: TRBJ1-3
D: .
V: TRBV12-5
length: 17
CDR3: CASGLTLGGTSGNTIYF
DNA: TGTGCTAGTGGTTTGACCTTAGGTGGGACCTCTGGAAACACCATATATTTT